One sample yielded the 26 T cell receptor beta chains listed below, sequenced in a study of CD8 T cells in Susac syndrome. RNA, at about 0.5 to 1 ug, was reverse transcribed with random hexamers. From the immunoSEQ multiplex PCR reads, TCRdb called clonotypes with MiXCR, one entry per CDR3 protein. The sample includes 84,000 or so distinct CDR3 sequences, approximately 96% of them seen just once. The sample taken for sequencing was CD8+ T cells from PBMCs. These receptors were taken from a human donor with Susac syndrome.

The genes are TRBV3-1 and TRBJ2-5; 9 bases align to TRBD1. This CDR3 is 15 amino acids long. V gave up 6 bases and J gave up 4 bases; unmatched junction bases: 9. Germline CDR1 reads LGHDT; CDR2 reads YNNKEL (reference sequence). Here the CDR3 DNA reads TGTGCCAGCAGTCCCCCCCACAGGGGGCGAGAGACCCAGTACTTC. It encodes CASSPPHRGRETQYF.

J is TRBJ2-1 and V is TRBV12-5; D remains ambiguous. The V end was cut by 0 bases, the J end by 10 bases, with 7 bases between. In germline, CDR1 is LGHNT, CDR2 FRNRAP. The CDR3 length is 12 residues. The CDR3 loop reads CASGLVGREQFF. DNA for the CDR3: TGTGCTAGTGGTTTGGTTGGTAGGGAGCAGTTCTTC.

V usage is TRBV14 and J usage is TRBJ2-1; 10 nucleotides line up with TRBD2. This CDR3 spans 14 amino acids. Germline V CDR1 and CDR2: SGHDN, FVKESK. The V gene end was trimmed by 2 bases and the J gene end by 10 bases; junction bases not matched to a gene: 5. The CDR3 reads CASSQLAGEGEQFF. The CDR3 DNA reads as TGTGCCAGCAGCCAACTAGCGGGAGAGGGGGAGCAGTTCTTC.

The V gene is TRBV6-5, the J gene TRBJ2-7; the D gene is possibly TRBD1 (6 bases). The CDR3 consists of 15 residues. CDR1 and CDR2 (germline): MNHEY, SVGAGI. The V gene lost 2 bases and the J gene lost 2 bases, with 13 bases spanning the gap. This chain's CDR3 is CASSYGGLGTYEQYF. The CDR3, as DNA: TGTGCCAGCAGTTACGGGGGCCTAGGGACCTACGAGCAGTACTTC.

This chain joins TRBV6-1 and TRBJ2-5, with TRBD2 identical over 8 bases. The CDR3 spans 15 residues. Germline values: CDR1 MNHNS, CDR2 SASEGT. V was pared by 2 bases and J by 1 base, with 3 bases of the junction left unmatched. Here the CDR3 reads CASSEQRESQETQYF. In DNA, the CDR3 is TGTGCCAGCAGTGAACAGCGGGAGAGCCAAGAGACCCAGTACTTC.

This chain uses TRBV7-9 with TRBJ2-1, with 8 nucleotides matching TRBD1. Germline V gene lookup returns CDR1 SEHNR and CDR2 FQNEAQ (reference sequence). J lost 3 bases, V lost 5 bases, and 6 bases had no gene match. CDR3 size: 15 residues. The CDR3 DNA reads TGTGCCAGCAGCCAGGGGGCTTCATACTACAATGAGCAGTTCTTC. Its translation is CASSQGASYYNEQFF.

The chain carries TRBV5-1 and TRBJ1-1; tentative D call: TRBD1 (5 bases). The germline CDR1 and CDR2 sequences are SGHRS and YFSETQ. V was cut by 1 base and J by 1 base, with 17 bases left in between. CDR3 length equals 17 residues. The CDR3 sequence is CASSLNVRVGQNTEAFF. The CDR3, as DNA: TGCGCCAGCAGCTTGAATGTCCGTGTGGGGCAGAACACTGAAGCTTTCTTT.

The chain links TRBV29-1 to TRBJ1-2, with no clear D. The V end lost 6 bases, the J end lost 0 bases, and 11 bases lay between the germline ends. The CDR3 extends over 13 amino acids. Germline assignment: CDR1 SQVTM and CDR2 ANQGSEA. CDR3 protein: CSVEPVTNYGYTF. CDR3 DNA: TGCAGCGTGGAACCGGTCACTAACTATGGCTACACCTTC.

This rearrangement joins TRBV15 to TRBJ2-2, with a weak D call TRBD1 (6 bases). With 5 bases removed from V and 9 bases from J, the gap between germline ends came to 22 bases. CDR1 and CDR2 (germline): LNHNV, YYDKDF (reference sequence). This CDR3 region has 16 residues. The CDR3 reads CATSQKAGRGFRELFF. CDR3 nucleotide sequence: TGTGCCACCAGCCAAAAGGCCGGCAGGGGCTTTCGGGAGCTGTTTTTT.

CDR3 residues: CASSQDVAYEQYV. CDR3 DNA sequence: TGCGCCAGCAGCCAAGATGTGGCCTACGAGCAGTACGTC. The chain uses TRBV4-1 and TRBJ2-7, with unresolved D. CDR1 and CDR2 from the germline V gene are MGHRA and YSYEKL. This CDR3 has 13 amino acids. The V end was cut by 0 bases, the J end by 2 bases, with 5 bases between.

The rearrangement uses TRBV6-1 and TRBJ2-4; 8 positions match TRBD1. V gave up 3 bases and J gave up 1 base; unmatched junction bases: 8. The length of the CDR3 is 17 residues. Germline CDR1 is MNHNS and CDR2 is SASEGT. CDR3 coding DNA: TGTGCCAGCAGTGATATAACAGGGGGGTATGCCAAAAACATTCAGTACTTC. This gives the protein CASSDITGGYAKNIQYF.

The chain carries TRBV7-9 and TRBJ2-7, with D unresolved. Trimming shortened V by 2 bases and J by 3 bases, and 5 bases separated the two germline ends. Germline V lookup: CDR1 SEHNR, CDR2 FQNEAQ (reference sequence). This CDR3 is 12 amino acids long. CDR3 nucleotide sequence: TGTGCCAGCAGCTTATACATCTACGAGCAGTACTTC. Its protein is CASSLYIYEQYF.

The rearrangement uses TRBV7-9 and TRBJ2-7; no reliable D call. Germline CDR1 and CDR2: SEHNR and FQNEAQ (reference sequence). V shed 3 bases and J shed 7 bases, with 7 bases lying between them. This CDR3 has 11 residues. The CDR3 DNA follows: TGTGCCAGCAGCTTCCCTGGAGAGCAGTACTTC. Translating gives CASSFPGEQYF.

J is TRBJ2-1 and V is TRBV7-8, with D maybe TRBD2 (5 bases). In germline, CDR1 is SGHVS, CDR2 FQNEAQ. This CDR3 is 15 amino acids long. The V and J ends lost 5 bases and 8 bases respectively, with 19 bases between them. The CDR3: CASSALARGRDEQFF. The CDR3 DNA sequence: TGTGCCAGCAGCGCGCTAGCTCGGGGTCGGGATGAGCAGTTCTTC.

The chain is built from TRBV6-4 and TRBJ2-2; D possibly corresponds to TRBD2 (5 bases). Germline V gene lookup returns CDR1 MRHNA and CDR2 SNTAGT. V shed 4 bases and J shed 7 bases, with 13 bases lying between them. This CDR3 has 14 residues. The chain's CDR3 is CASSVEGAGGELFF. Here the CDR3 DNA reads TGTGCCAGCAGTGTCGAGGGTGCCGGCGGGGAGCTGTTTTTT.

The CDR3 coding sequence is TGCAGTGCCCTCCTCACGCTCTTCGAAGACCAAAGCAACTATGGCTACACCTTC. Translated: CSALLTLFEDQSNYGYTF. The chain carries TRBV20-1 and TRBJ1-2; D gene unclear. Trimming removed 6 bases at V and 2 bases at J, with 28 bases between. The CDR3 has 18 residues. CDR1 is DFQATT, CDR2 SNEGSKA, per germline (reference sequence).

Written as DNA, the CDR3 is TGCAGTGCTTATGCATTTGAGGATAATTCACCCCTCCACTTT. Translated, it gives CSAYAFEDNSPLHF. V usage is TRBV20-1 and J usage is TRBJ1-6; D is unresolved. The CDR3 is 14 residues long. The V end lost 5 bases, the J end lost 5 bases, and 13 bases lay between the germline ends. Germline V gives CDR1 DFQATT, CDR2 SNEGSKA (reference sequence).

This clonotype was seen only once. This chain uses TRBV7-9 with TRBJ2-2, with D possibly matching TRBD2 (5 bases). Trimming cost V 5 bases and J 6 bases, with 13 bases left between them. CDR3 length equals 14 residues. Germline assignment: CDR1 SEHNR and CDR2 FQNEAQ (reference sequence). CDR3 in DNA: TGTGCCAGCAGCATTGTGAGGGAACCCGGGGAGCTGTTTTTT. Translation: CASSIVREPGELFF.

The chain uses TRBV27 and TRBJ2-5; D perhaps matches TRBD2 (6 bases). The germline V gene has CDR1 MNHEY and CDR2 SMNVEV (reference sequence). The CDR3 loop spans 12 amino acids. Trimming shortened V by 5 bases and J by 4 bases, and 8 bases separated the two germline ends. CDR3 amino acids: CASSPGGETQYF. In DNA, the CDR3 is TGTGCCAGCAGTCCCGGGGGAGAGACCCAGTACTTC.

The rearrangement joins TRBV29-1 to TRBJ2-2; tentative D call: TRBD1 (6 bases). V shed 7 bases and J shed 2 bases, with 8 bases lying between them. The germline V gene encodes CDR1 SQVTM and CDR2 ANQGSEA. This CDR3 spans 12 amino acids. CDR3 in amino acids: CSGRGNTGELFF. The CDR3 coding sequence is TGCAGCGGCAGGGGTAACACCGGGGAGCTGTTTTTT.

The V call is TRBV20-1, the J call TRBJ2-5; 11 bases align to TRBD2. The CDR3 is 15 residues long. Germline trimming cut 0 bases from V and 2 bases from J; bases unmatched to any gene: 2. Germline V gene data show CDR1 as DFQATT and CDR2 as SNEGSKA (reference sequence). The CDR3 coding sequence is TGCAGTGCTAGAGACGGGACTAGCGGACAAGAGACCCAGTACTTC. Its translation is CSARDGTSGQETQYF.

The chain couples TRBV29-1 to TRBJ2-1, with a weak D call TRBD1 (7 bases). The CDR3 runs 17 residues. CDR1 and CDR2 (germline): SQVTM, ANQGSEA. Trimming cost V 3 bases and J 5 bases, with 23 bases left between them. In DNA, the CDR3 is TGCAGCGTTGATGCCAGGGGGGCTCCTACCCACGACAATGAGCAGTTCTTC. Translation: CSVDARGAPTHDNEQFF.

This clonotype was recorded a few times. The chain joins TRBV30 to TRBJ2-7; D might be TRBD2 (6 bases). Germline V gene lookup returns CDR1 GTSNPN and CDR2 SVGIG (reference sequence). The V and J ends lost 2 bases and 4 bases respectively, with 12 bases between them. The CDR3 consists of 13 residues. The CDR3 here is CAWSLGEVYEQYF. DNA for the CDR3: TGTGCCTGGAGTCTCGGGGAGGTTTACGAGCAGTACTTC.

The V and J genes are TRBV12-5 and TRBJ2-1, with 12 bases fitting TRBD1. V lost 5 bases, J lost 8 bases, and 7 bases stayed unmatched. CDR1 and CDR2 from the germline V gene are LGHNT and FRNRAP. This CDR3 comprises 15 residues. The CDR3 loop is CASGLRDRGRDEQFF. In DNA form, the CDR3 reads TGTGCTAGTGGTCTCCGGGACAGGGGGCGCGATGAGCAGTTCTTC.

A note on this clonotype: Mismatch with germline at one junction end may stem from a read error. The chain employs TRBV15 and TRBJ2-1; TRBD2 agrees at 11 bases. The germline V gene encodes CDR1 LNHNV and CDR2 YYDKDF (reference sequence). The CDR3 covers 20 residues. The CDR3 is CATTRGLIGTSGSSYNEQFF. DNA of the CDR3: TGTGCCACCACCAGAGGATTGATTGGTACTAGCGGGAGTTCCTACAATGAGCAGTTCTTC. Full variable domain (outside the CDR3, taken from reference TRBV15 and TRBJ2-1): DAMVIQNPRYQVTQFGKPVTLSCSQTLNHNVMYWYQQKSSQAPKLLFHYYDKDFNNEADTPDNFQSRRPNTSFCFLDIRSPGLGDTAMYLCATTRGLIGTSGSSYNEQFFGPGTRLTVL.

The CDR3 is CASSQDRGLATEAFF. The CDR3 coding sequence is TGCGCCAGCAGCCAGGACAGGGGCCTGGCCACTGAAGCTTTCTTT. The chain employs TRBV4-3 and TRBJ1-1; TRBD1 matches 9 bases. Germline CDR1 LGHNA, CDR2 YSLEER. Unmatched junction bases numbered 6, after V lost 3 bases and J lost 4 bases. The CDR3 totals 15 residues.